There are a few counts of the clone carrying this T cell receptor (beta chain). The source of the sample is a study of PD-L1 blockade in urothelial cancer. Study-wide context: Peripheral blood specimens exhibited a median yield of around 150,000 T cells.

Clones were sequenced by immunoSEQ multiplex PCR, and TCRdb holds only the in-frame ones, with some missing. Among 35,000 to 45,000 clones listed, around 88% were seen once. In germline, CDR1 is LGHNA, CDR2 YNFKEQ. This CDR3 comprises 17 residues. V was clipped by 3 bases and J by 6 bases; unmatched bases: 8. V gene TRBV4-2 combines with J gene TRBJ2-2, with 12 bases that match TRBD2. Sequencing used PBMCs, obtained around atezolizumab (anti-PD-L1) treatment. This receptor was taken from a man between 60 and 70 years old with urothelial cancer. CDR3 bases: TGTGCCAGCAGCCAGCGACTAGCGGGAGAGTCGCCCGGGGAGCTGTTTTTT. Its protein product is CASSQRLAGESPGELFF.